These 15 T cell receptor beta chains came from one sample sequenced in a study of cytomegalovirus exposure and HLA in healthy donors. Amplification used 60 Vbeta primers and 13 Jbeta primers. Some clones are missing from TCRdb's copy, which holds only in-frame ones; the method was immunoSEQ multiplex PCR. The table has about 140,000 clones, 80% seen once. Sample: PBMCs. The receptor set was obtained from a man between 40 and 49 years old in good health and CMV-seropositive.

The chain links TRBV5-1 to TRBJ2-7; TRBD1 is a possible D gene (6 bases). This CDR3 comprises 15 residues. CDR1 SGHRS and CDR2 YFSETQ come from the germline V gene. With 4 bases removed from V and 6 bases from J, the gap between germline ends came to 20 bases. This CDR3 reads CASSTGQNTLTEQYF. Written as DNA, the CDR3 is TGCGCCAGCAGCACTGGACAGAATACTTTGACCGAGCAGTACTTC.

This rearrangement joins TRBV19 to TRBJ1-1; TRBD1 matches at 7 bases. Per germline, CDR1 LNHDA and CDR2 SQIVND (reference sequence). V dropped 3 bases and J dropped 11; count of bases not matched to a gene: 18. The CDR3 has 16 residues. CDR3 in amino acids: CASSIRQGGPSYPAFF. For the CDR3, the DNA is TGTGCCAGTAGTATTAGGCAGGGGGGACCTTCCTATCCTGCTTTCTTT.

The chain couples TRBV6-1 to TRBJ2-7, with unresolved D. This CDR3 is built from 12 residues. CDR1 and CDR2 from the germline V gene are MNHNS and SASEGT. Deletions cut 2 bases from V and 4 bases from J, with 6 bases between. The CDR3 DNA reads TGTGCCAGCAGTGAACGAGGATACGAGCAGTACTTC. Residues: CASSERGYEQYF.

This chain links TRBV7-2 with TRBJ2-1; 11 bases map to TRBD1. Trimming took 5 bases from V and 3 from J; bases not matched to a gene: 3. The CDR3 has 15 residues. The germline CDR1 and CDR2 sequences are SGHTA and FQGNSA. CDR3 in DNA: TGTGCCAGCAGCCCCGGGACAGGGGGCTACAATGAGCAGTTCTTC. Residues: CASSPGTGGYNEQFF.

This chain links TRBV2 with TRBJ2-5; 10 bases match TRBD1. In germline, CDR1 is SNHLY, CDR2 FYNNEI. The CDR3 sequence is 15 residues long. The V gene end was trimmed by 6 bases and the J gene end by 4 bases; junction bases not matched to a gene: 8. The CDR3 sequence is CASRGPGQGSETQYF. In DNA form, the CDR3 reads TGTGCCAGCAGGGGCCCGGGACAGGGGTCAGAGACCCAGTACTTC.

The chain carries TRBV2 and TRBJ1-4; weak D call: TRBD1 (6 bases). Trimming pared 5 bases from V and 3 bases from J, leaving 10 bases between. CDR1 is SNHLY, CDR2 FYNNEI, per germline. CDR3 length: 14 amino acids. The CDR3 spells CASSTGISNEKLFF. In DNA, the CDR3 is TGTGCCAGCAGTACAGGGATTTCTAATGAAAAACTGTTTTTT.

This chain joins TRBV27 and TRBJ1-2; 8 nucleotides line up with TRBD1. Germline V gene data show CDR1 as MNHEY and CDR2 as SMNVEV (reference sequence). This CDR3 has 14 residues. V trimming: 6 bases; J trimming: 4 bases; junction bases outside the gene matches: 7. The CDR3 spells CASRPTGGVYGYTF. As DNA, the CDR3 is TGTGCCAGCAGACCAACAGGGGGGGTCTATGGCTACACCTTC.

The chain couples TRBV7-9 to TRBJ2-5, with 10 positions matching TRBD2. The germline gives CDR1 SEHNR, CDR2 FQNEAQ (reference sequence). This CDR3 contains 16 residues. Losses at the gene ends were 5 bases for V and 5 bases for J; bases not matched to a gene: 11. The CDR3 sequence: CASSARSGGIHETQYF. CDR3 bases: TGTGCCAGCAGCGCGCGTAGCGGGGGGATCCATGAGACCCAGTACTTC.

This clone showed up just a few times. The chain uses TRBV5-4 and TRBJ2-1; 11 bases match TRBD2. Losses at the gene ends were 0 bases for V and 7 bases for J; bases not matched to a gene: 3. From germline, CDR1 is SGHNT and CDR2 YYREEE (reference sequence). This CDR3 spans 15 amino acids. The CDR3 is CASSLEGTSGNEQFF. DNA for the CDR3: TGTGCCAGCAGCTTGGAGGGGACTAGCGGTAATGAGCAGTTCTTC.

CDR3 protein: CASSLWAGEQYF. CDR3 bases: TGTGCCAGCAGTTTATGGGCCGGGGAGCAGTACTTC. The rearrangement joins TRBV28 to TRBJ2-7; D gene unclear. This CDR3 has 12 amino acids. Germline CDR1 reads MDHEN; CDR2 reads SYDVKM. V shed 0 bases and J shed 7 bases, with 7 bases lying between them.

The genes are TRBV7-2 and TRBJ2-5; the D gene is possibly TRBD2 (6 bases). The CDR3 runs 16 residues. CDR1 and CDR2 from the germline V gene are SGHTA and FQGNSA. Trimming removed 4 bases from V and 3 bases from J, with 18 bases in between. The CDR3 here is CASSSQSGTLKETQYF. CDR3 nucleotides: TGTGCCAGCAGCTCGCAATCCGGGACTCTTAAAGAGACCCAGTACTTC.

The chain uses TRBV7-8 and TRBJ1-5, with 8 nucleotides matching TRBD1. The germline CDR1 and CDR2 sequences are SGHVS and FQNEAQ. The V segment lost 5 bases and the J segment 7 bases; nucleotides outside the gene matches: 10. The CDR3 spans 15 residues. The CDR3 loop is CASSRRTGTEQPQHF. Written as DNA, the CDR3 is TGTGCCAGCAGCCGCCGGACAGGGACCGAACAGCCCCAGCATTTT.

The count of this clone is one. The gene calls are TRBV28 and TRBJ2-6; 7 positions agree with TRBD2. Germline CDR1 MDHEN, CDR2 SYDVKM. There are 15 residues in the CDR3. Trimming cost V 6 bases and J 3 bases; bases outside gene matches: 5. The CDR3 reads CASRLGGNGANVLTF. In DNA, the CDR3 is TGTGCCAGCAGACTGGGGGGGAATGGGGCCAACGTCCTGACTTTC. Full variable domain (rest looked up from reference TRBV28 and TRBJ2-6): DVKVTQSSRYLVKRTGEKVFLECVQDMDHENMFWYRQDPGLGLRLIYFSYDVKMKEKGDIPEGYSVSREKKERFSLILESASTNQTSMYLCASRLGGNGANVLTFGAGSRLTVL.

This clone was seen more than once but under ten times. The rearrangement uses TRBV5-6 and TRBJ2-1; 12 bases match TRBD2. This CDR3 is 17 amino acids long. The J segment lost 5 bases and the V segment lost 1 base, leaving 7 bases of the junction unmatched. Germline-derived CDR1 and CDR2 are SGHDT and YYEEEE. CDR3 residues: CASSLLAGGPQDNEQFF. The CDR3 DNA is TGTGCCAGCAGCTTGCTAGCGGGAGGGCCTCAAGACAATGAGCAGTTCTTC. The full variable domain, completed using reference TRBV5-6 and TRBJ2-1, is DAGVTQSPTHLIKTRGQQVTLRCSPKSGHDTVSWYQQALGQGPQFIFQYYEEEERQRGNFPDRFSGHQFPNYSSELNVNALLLGDSALYLCASSLLAGGPQDNEQFFGPGTRLTVL.

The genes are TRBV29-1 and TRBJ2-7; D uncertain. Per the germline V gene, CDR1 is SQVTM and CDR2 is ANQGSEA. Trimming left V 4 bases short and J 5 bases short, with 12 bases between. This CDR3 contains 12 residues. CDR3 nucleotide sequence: TGCAGCGTTGGTCACACCCTTCACGAGCAGTACTTC. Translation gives CSVGHTLHEQYF.